These 13 T cell receptor beta chains were sequenced from one sample in a study of cytomegalovirus exposure and HLA in healthy donors. The data were produced by immunoSEQ multiplex PCR, yet TCRdb's version contains in-frame clones alone and is incomplete. The sample yields around 130,000 clones, over 75% seen once. The specimen was PBMCs. Source of these receptors: a woman aged 25 to 39 in good health and CMV-seronegative.

J is TRBJ2-7 and V is TRBV6-1; the match to TRBD1 covers 11 bases. The CDR3 covers 14 residues. The germline gives CDR1 MNHNS, CDR2 SASEGT. Trimming removed 6 bases from V and 5 bases from J; junction bases left unmatched: 6. The CDR3 DNA reads TGTGCCAGCAGGGGGACAGGGGGAGTAGACGAGCAGTACTTC. It translates to CASRGTGGVDEQYF.

The chain has TRBV2 and TRBJ2-7, with D maybe TRBD2 (6 bases). CDR1 and CDR2 (germline): SNHLY, FYNNEI. The V and J ends lost 7 bases and 2 bases respectively, with 15 bases between them. The CDR3 extends over 14 amino acids. DNA of the CDR3: TGTGCCAGCAACGTCGCGGGACGGACCTACGAGCAGTACTTC. Protein product: CASNVAGRTYEQYF.

The rearrangement links TRBV5-1 to TRBJ2-7, with TRBD1 as a possible D gene (6 bases). This CDR3 is 14 amino acids long. CDR1 is SGHRS and CDR2 is YFSETQ in the germline V gene. V lost 2 bases and J 4 bases, leaving 13 bases between the germline ends. CDR3 bases: TGCGCCAGCAGCTTAGGGGGTGGGTCATACGAGCAGTACTTC. Translated, it gives CASSLGGGSYEQYF. Full variable domain (missing parts from reference TRBV5-1 and TRBJ2-7): KAGVTQTPRYLIKTRGQQVTLSCSPISGHRSVSWYQQTPGQGLQFLFEYFSETQRNKGNFPGRFSGRQFSNSRSEMNVSTLELGDSALYLCASSLGGGSYEQYFGPGTRLTVT.

This chain uses TRBV5-1 with TRBJ1-2, with a possible D match to TRBD1 (6 bases). The V end was cut by 0 bases, the J end by 8 bases, with 8 bases between. The CDR3 extends over 12 amino acids. The germline V gene encodes CDR1 SGHRS and CDR2 YFSETQ. The CDR3 DNA sequence: TGCGCCAGCAGCTTGGAGGGGGAGGGCTACACCTTC. This translates into CASSLEGEGYTF.

This sequence joins TRBV4-2 and TRBJ2-2; D call uncertain. Germline V gene sequence: CDR1 LGHNA, CDR2 YNFKEQ. This CDR3 is 13 amino acids long. With 1 base removed from V and 8 bases from J, the gap between germline ends came to 8 bases. The CDR3 protein is CASSQVIMGELFF. CDR3 bases: TGTGCCAGCAGCCAAGTTATAATGGGGGAGCTGTTTTTT.

V and J are TRBV5-6 and TRBJ1-5; 9 bases line up with TRBD1. J lost 10 bases, V lost 0 bases, and 11 bases had no gene match. The CDR3 has 16 residues. Germline lookup yields CDR1 SGHDT and CDR2 YYEEEE. CDR3 sequence (DNA): TGTGCCAGCAGCTTGGCCGTGGGACAGGGAATCAGCCCCCAGCATTTT. It specifies CASSLAVGQGISPQHF.

The rearrangement links TRBV11-1 to TRBJ1-3; 10 bases match TRBD1. V gave up 5 bases and J gave up 2 bases; unmatched junction bases: 6. This CDR3 comprises 16 residues. Germline V gene lookup returns CDR1 SGHAT and CDR2 FQDESV (reference sequence). The DNA of the CDR3 is TGTGCCAGCAGCCGAACGACAGGGGGCCCTGGAAACACCATATATTTT. Encoded protein: CASSRTTGGPGNTIYF. The variable domain in full, with the rest retrieved from reference TRBV11-1 and TRBJ1-3, is EAEVAQSPRYKITEKSQAVAFWCDPISGHATLYWYRQILGQGPELLVQFQDESVVDDSQLPKDRFSAERLKGVDSTLKIQPAELGDSAMYLCASSRTTGGPGNTIYFGEGSWLTVV.

This rearrangement joins TRBV11-1 to TRBJ2-2; D may be TRBD2 (5 bases). Per germline, CDR1 SGHAT and CDR2 FQDESV (reference sequence). The CDR3 runs 13 residues. Trimming stripped 1 base from V and 5 bases from J, with 5 bases between. The CDR3 sequence is CASSLGRTGELFF. CDR3 coding DNA: TGTGCCAGCAGCTTAGGGAGGACCGGGGAGCTGTTTTTT.

This rearrangement joins TRBV13 to TRBJ2-7; 7 bases fit TRBD1. Looked up from germline, CDR1 is PRHDT and CDR2 is FYEKMQ (reference sequence). The V and J ends lost 8 bases and 5 bases, in that order; junction bases with no gene match: 12. The length of the CDR3 is 14 residues. The CDR3 region has the DNA TGTGCCAGCCTTCTTCTACAGGGGTTGAACGAGCAGTACTTC. As protein: CASLLLQGLNEQYF. The entire variable domain, with the rest obtained from reference TRBV13 and TRBJ2-7, is as follows: AAGVIQSPRHLIKEKRETATLKCYPIPRHDTVYWYQQGPGQDPQFLISFYEKMQSDKGSIPDRFSAQQFSDYHSELNMSSLELGDSALYFCASLLLQGLNEQYFGPGTRLTVT.

J is TRBJ1-2 and V is TRBV6-5; 8 positions agree with TRBD1. Germline V gene lookup returns CDR1 MNHEY and CDR2 SVGAGI. Trimming at V came to 2 bases and at J to 1 base, leaving 6 bases not matched to a gene. The CDR3 runs to 16 residues. CDR3 in amino acids: CASSYGQGFLNYGYTF. The CDR3 DNA sequence: TGTGCCAGCAGTTACGGACAGGGATTCCTTAACTATGGCTACACCTTC.

This rearrangement joins TRBV11-3 to TRBJ1-2; no reliable D call. CDR3 length equals 18 residues. V shed 5 bases and J shed 2 bases, with 24 bases lying between them. The germline gives CDR1 SGHNT, CDR2 YENEEA. The chain's CDR3 is CASSPTPGSVTPNYGYTF. CDR3 coding DNA: TGTGCCAGCAGCCCAACCCCCGGGTCAGTAACCCCAAACTATGGCTACACCTTC.

The chain links TRBV5-1 to TRBJ2-2, with 7 bases fitting TRBD1. The germline V gene has CDR1 SGHRS and CDR2 YFSETQ. V was pared by 4 bases and J by 0 bases, with 3 bases of the junction left unmatched. This CDR3 spans 15 amino acids. CDR3 nucleotides: TGCGCCAGCAGCCGGGACAGACCGAACACCGGGGAGCTGTTTTTT. Translation: CASSRDRPNTGELFF.

The V call is TRBV30, the J call TRBJ2-7; possible D gene TRBD1, 6 bases. CDR3 size: 11 residues. Trimming removed 5 bases at V and 2 bases at J, with 7 bases between. CDR1 GTSNPN and CDR2 SVGIG come from the germline V gene (reference sequence). This chain's CDR3 is CAWAGAYEQYF. The CDR3 nucleotides are TGTGCCTGGGCAGGGGCCTACGAGCAGTACTTC.